The next 14 T cell receptor beta chains were all read from a single sample in a study of Graves' ophthalmopathy and Graves' hyperthyroidism. Amplification targeted the TCR beta CDR3 regions, with RNA transcripts as the source material. HTBI primers served in a first-round RT-PCR, which a second-round multiplex PCR followed. Using its own MiXCR run on the multiplex PCR reads, TCRdb lists one record per CDR3 protein. Of under 800,000 distinct CDR3 sequences listed, about a fifth are singletons. Sequencing was performed on peripheral blood. The receptors derive from a woman between 18 and 29 years old with stable Graves' hyperthyroidism. Some clones in this sample may be carry-over from other donors' samples.

The table lists this clonotype with many counts. The chain is built from TRBV6-2 or TRBV6-3 and TRBJ1-2; D is possibly TRBD1 (5 bases). The length of the CDR3 is 14 residues. The germline V gene has CDR1 MNHEY and CDR2 SVGEGT. With 2 bases removed from V and 3 bases from J, the gap between germline ends came to 10 bases. CDR3 sequence reads: CASSYDRGDYGYTF. The CDR3 nucleotides are TGTGCCAGCAGTTACGATAGGGGCGACTATGGCTACACCTTC.

This clonotype was seen more than once but under ten times. The chain uses TRBV20-1 and TRBJ1-1; D possibly corresponds to TRBD1 (5 bases). CDR3 length: 13 residues. Germline V gene sequence: CDR1 DFQATT, CDR2 SNEGSKA (reference sequence). V was cut by 5 bases and J by 0 bases, with 10 bases left in between. The CDR3 spells CSAPGLLNTEAFF. DNA for the CDR3: TGCAGTGCTCCAGGGCTCCTGAACACTGAAGCTTTCTTT.

This clonotype was detected a few times. This chain links TRBV7-9 with TRBJ1-2, with 7 bases matching TRBD1. This CDR3 region has 13 residues. J lost 6 bases, V lost 4 bases, and 5 bases had no gene match. Per germline, CDR1 SEHNR and CDR2 FQNEAQ (reference sequence). The CDR3 DNA sequence: TGTGCCAGCAGCTCAGGGGGTATAGATGGCTACACCTTC. Translating gives CASSSGGIDGYTF.

The table lists this clonotype with many counts. This rearrangement joins TRBV30 to TRBJ1-2, with TRBD1 matching over 7 bases. The J segment lost 8 bases and the V segment lost 3 bases, leaving 9 bases of the junction unmatched. The CDR3 is 13 amino acids. Germline assignment: CDR1 GTSNPN and CDR2 SVGIG (reference sequence). CDR3 in amino acids: CAWSGNRGRGYTF. The CDR3 bases are TGTGCCTGGAGCGGAAACAGGGGTAGAGGCTACACCTTC.

This rearrangement joins TRBV7-8 to TRBJ1-1; D uncertain. The CDR3 has 14 residues. The V gene's germline CDR1 is SGHVS and CDR2 FQNEAQ. Deletions cut 3 bases from V and 4 bases from J, with 12 bases between. CDR3 in amino acids: CASSFLEVATEAFF. DNA for the CDR3: TGTGCCAGCAGCTTCCTCGAAGTAGCCACTGAAGCTTTCTTT.

With respect to this clonotype: This may be a read error: a much more frequent sequence differs by one nucleotide. The chain links TRBV7-9 to TRBJ2-7, with 8 bases lining up with TRBD2. This CDR3 is built from 13 residues. The germline CDR1 and CDR2 sequences are SEHNR and FQNEAQ (reference sequence). The DNA of the CDR3 is TGTGTCAGCAGCTTAGAGCGGGGGTCTAAGGAGTACTTC. Protein: CVSSLERGSKEYF.

The chain employs TRBV4-2 and TRBJ2-3; the match to TRBD2 covers 9 bases. The CDR3 extends over 17 amino acids. Germline assignment: CDR1 LGHNA and CDR2 YNFKEQ. V gave up 5 bases and J gave up 2 bases; unmatched junction bases: 11. CDR3 region: CASSGGSGGRPTDTQYF. CDR3 bases: TGTGCCAGCAGCGGGGGAAGCGGGGGGCGACCCACAGATACGCAGTATTTT.

The chain is built from TRBV6-1 and TRBJ2-5, with D perhaps TRBD2 (5 bases). Deletions cut 6 bases from V and 0 bases from J, with 14 bases between. The CDR3 spans 15 residues. CDR1 is MNHNS and CDR2 is SASEGT in the germline V gene. The CDR3 here is CASRQGSLDQETQYF. The CDR3 coding sequence is TGTGCCAGCAGACAAGGGTCACTAGACCAAGAGACCCAGTACTTC.

This clonotype was picked up a small number of times. The rearrangement uses TRBV6-2 or TRBV6-3 and TRBJ1-5, with TRBD1 as a possible D gene (6 bases). V was pared by 5 bases and J by 4 bases, with 9 bases between. Germline V gene sequence: CDR1 MNHEY, CDR2 SVGEGT. This CDR3 is 13 amino acids long. CDR3 DNA: TGTGCCAGCAGTGCAGGGGAAAATCAGCCCCAGCATTTT. This encodes CASSAGENQPQHF.

There are many counts of this clonotype. V and J are TRBV11-2 and TRBJ1-1; D is perhaps TRBD1 (5 bases). Deletions cut 5 bases from V and 1 base from J, with 17 bases between. The CDR3 covers 16 residues. Germline V gene data show CDR1 as SGHAT and CDR2 as FQNNGV. This chain's CDR3 is CASSPQAGYRNTEAFF. In nucleotides, the CDR3 is TGTGCCAGCAGCCCACAGGCAGGGTACAGGAACACTGAAGCTTTCTTT.

This clonotype was seen at least ten times. The rearrangement joins TRBV7-2 to TRBJ2-7; D ambiguous. V lost 5 bases to trimming and J lost 5 bases, with 13 bases between them. Germline V CDR1 and CDR2: SGHTA, FQGNSA. CDR3 length: 13 amino acids. The chain's CDR3 is CASSPPRSDEQYF. The DNA of the CDR3 is TGTGCCAGCAGCCCCCCCAGGTCCGACGAGCAGTACTTC.

This clonotype has a count of ten or more. The CDR3 protein is CASGLHRAMNTEAFF. Here the CDR3 DNA reads TGTGCTAGTGGTTTGCACCGAGCCATGAACACTGAAGCTTTCTTT. The V call is TRBV12-5, the J call TRBJ1-1; no reliable D call. Trimming took off 2 bases at V and 0 bases at J, with 10 bases between the two ends. This CDR3 has 15 residues. The germline gives CDR1 LGHNT, CDR2 FRNRAP.

The rearrangement uses TRBV6-1 and TRBJ2-2, with a weak D call TRBD1 (6 bases). The germline V gene has CDR1 MNHNS and CDR2 SASEGT. CDR3 size: 15 residues. Trimming took 4 bases from V and 4 from J, leaving 13 bases between them. DNA for the CDR3: TGTGCCAGCAGTGGGAAGCCCAGGGGCACCGGGGAGCTGTTTTTT. It is translated as CASSGKPRGTGELFF.

This clonotype has at least ten counts. CDR3 coding DNA: TGCAGCGCCGGAGGTGGAGCTTTCTTT. This encodes CSAGGGAFF. The chain has TRBV29-1 and TRBJ1-1; unclear D gene. This CDR3 contains 9 residues. The V gene lost 7 bases and the J gene lost 10 bases, with 10 bases spanning the gap. Germline lookup yields CDR1 SQVTM and CDR2 ANQGSEA.